These T cell receptor beta chains were read from a single sample in a study of blood T cell repertoires in COVID-19. Sequencing was performed with immunoSEQ multiplex PCR; in TCRdb, only in-frame clones are kept and a portion is missing. In the table there are approximately 300,000 clones, 92% of which are singletons. Sequencing was performed on PBMCs or T cells enriched from blood (not recorded which). Every receptor here comes from a woman in her 30s who had recovered from COVID-19. Each CDR3 is given with its conserved first and last residue. A D gene is named only where the DNA matches it firmly.

CDR3 DNA: TGTGCCAGCAGCTTAAGGCCCAGGGCCTACTCTGGAAACACCATATATTTT; CDR3 protein: CASSLRPRAYSGNTIYF; D gene: NA; J gene: TRBJ1-3; V gene: TRBV7-3
CDR3 DNA: TGTGCCTGGAGTCCAGGGATAGCCAAAAACATTCAGTACTTC; CDR3 protein: CAWSPGIAKNIQYF; D gene: NA; J gene: TRBJ2-4; V gene: TRBV30
CDR3 DNA: TGCAGCGTTAAACACGGGACAGCCAACACTGAAGCTTTCTTT; CDR3 protein: CSVKHGTANTEAFF; D gene: TRBD1; J gene: TRBJ1-1; V gene: TRBV29-1
CDR3 DNA: TGTGCCATCAACAGACAGATAGCTAACTATGGCTACACCTTC; CDR3 protein: CAINRQIANYGYTF; D gene: NA; J gene: TRBJ1-2; V gene: TRBV10-3
CDR3 DNA: TGTGCCAGCAGCCTATCTAGACAGCCTTATAATTCACCCCTCCACTTT; CDR3 protein: CASSLSRQPYNSPLHF; D gene: NA; J gene: TRBJ1-6; V gene: TRBV7-2
CDR3 DNA: TGTGCCAGCAGCCGAGGGGGGACAGGTTGGTACGAGCAGTACTTC; CDR3 protein: CASSRGGTGWYEQYF; D gene: TRBD1; J gene: TRBJ2-7; V gene: TRBV7-8
CDR3 DNA: TGTGCCAGCACCGAGGTATGGTCCAACTCCTACAATGAGCAGTTCTTC; CDR3 protein: CASTEVWSNSYNEQFF; D gene: NA; J gene: TRBJ2-1; V gene: TRBV7-9
CDR3 DNA: TGCGCCAGCAGCTTGGAGGCGGTCACTGAAGCTTTCTTT; CDR3 protein: CASSLEAVTEAFF; D gene: NA; J gene: TRBJ1-1; V gene: TRBV5-1
CDR3 DNA: TGTGCCAGCAGCCCCGAGGGGGTCTCTGGAAACACCATATATTTT; CDR3 protein: CASSPEGVSGNTIYF; D gene: NA; J gene: TRBJ1-3; V gene: TRBV7-2
CDR3 DNA: TGTGCCATCAGTGCTGGAAGAACCAGGGGCTCGGACAATGAGCAGTTCTTC; CDR3 protein: CAISAGRTRGSDNEQFF; D gene: NA; J gene: TRBJ2-1; V gene: TRBV10-3